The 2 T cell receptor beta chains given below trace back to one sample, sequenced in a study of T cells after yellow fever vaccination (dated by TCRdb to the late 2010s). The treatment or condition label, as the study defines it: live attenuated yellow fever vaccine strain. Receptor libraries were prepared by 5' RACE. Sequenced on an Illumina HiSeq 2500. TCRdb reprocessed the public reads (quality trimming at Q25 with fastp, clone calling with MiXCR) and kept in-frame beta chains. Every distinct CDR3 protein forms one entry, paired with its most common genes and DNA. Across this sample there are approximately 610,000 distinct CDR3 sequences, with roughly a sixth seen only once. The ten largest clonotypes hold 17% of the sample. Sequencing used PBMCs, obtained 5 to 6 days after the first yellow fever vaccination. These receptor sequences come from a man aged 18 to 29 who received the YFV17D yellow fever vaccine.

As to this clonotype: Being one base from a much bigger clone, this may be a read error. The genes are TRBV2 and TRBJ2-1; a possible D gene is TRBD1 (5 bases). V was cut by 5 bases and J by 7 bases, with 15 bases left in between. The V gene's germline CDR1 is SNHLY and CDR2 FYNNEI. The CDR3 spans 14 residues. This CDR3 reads CASSPWGRVNEQFF. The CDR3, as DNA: TGTGCCAGCAGTCCTTGGGGCAGGGTAAATGAGCAGTTCTTC.

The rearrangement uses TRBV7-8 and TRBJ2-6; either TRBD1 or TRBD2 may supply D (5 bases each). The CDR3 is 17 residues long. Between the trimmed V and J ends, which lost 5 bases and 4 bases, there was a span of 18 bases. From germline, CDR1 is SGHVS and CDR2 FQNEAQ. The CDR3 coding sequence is TGTGCCAGCAGCCCAGGCCGTTCAGGGACCGGGGCCAACGTCCTGACTTTC. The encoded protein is CASSPGRSGTGANVLTF. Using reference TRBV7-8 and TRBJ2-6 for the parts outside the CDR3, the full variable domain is GAGVSQSPRYKVAKRGQDVALRCDPISGHVSLFWYQQALGQGPEFLTYFQNEAQLDKSGLPSDRFFAERPEGSVSTLKIQRTQQEDSAVYLCASSPGRSGTGANVLTFGAGSRLTVL.